This T cell receptor (beta chain) is from a study of cytomegalovirus exposure and HLA in healthy donors. V dropped 4 bases and J dropped 5 bases, with 17 bases sitting between them. The CDR3 is 15 amino acids. The V gene's germline CDR1 is LGHNA and CDR2 YSLEER. General observations from the study: Many donors carried some public TCRs, although rarity characterized most TCR sequences. One variant, a missense change in DCLRE1C, was linked in a later analysis to TCR beta V- and J-gene trimming. The authors later found HLA-associated TCR beta chains more clonally expanded than equally common others.

Researchers ran the PCR with 60 Vbeta and 13 Jbeta primers. Assay: immunoSEQ multiplex PCR; the TCRdb copy retains only in-frame clones and omits some. The sample consists of under 200,000 clones, approximately 80% of them appearing once. Notes on this clone: Its cognate antigen is unknown.

What was sequenced was PBMCs. The chain is built from TRBV4-3 and TRBJ1-1; D gene unclear. The TCR comes from a woman in her 30s in good health and CMV-seropositive. As DNA, the CDR3 is TGCGCCAGCAGCCCTTCGAGGGTACCTGGGACTGAAGCTTTCTTT. It encodes CASSPSRVPGTEAFF.